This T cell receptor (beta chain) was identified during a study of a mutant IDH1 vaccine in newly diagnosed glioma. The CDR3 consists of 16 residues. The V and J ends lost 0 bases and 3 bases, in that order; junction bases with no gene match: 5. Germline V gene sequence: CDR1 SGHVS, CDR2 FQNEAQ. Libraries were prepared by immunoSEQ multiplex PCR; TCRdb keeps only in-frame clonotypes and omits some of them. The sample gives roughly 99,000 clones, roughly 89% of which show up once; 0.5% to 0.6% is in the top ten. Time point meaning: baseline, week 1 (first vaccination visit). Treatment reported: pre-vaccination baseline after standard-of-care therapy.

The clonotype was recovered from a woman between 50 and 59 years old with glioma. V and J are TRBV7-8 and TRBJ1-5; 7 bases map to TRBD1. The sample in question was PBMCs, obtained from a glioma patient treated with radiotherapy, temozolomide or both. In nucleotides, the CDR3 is TGTGCCAGCAGCTTAGCCCCGGGGACAGTCAATCAGCCCCAGCATTTT. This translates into CASSLAPGTVNQPQHF.